The 16 T cell receptor beta chains listed next were all sequenced from one sample in a study of blood T cell repertoires in COVID-19. Assay: immunoSEQ multiplex PCR; the TCRdb copy retains only in-frame clones and omits some. The sample holds over 200,000 clones, approximately 82% seen once. Sequenced input: PBMCs or T cells enriched from blood (not recorded which). These receptors all come from a man aged 35-49 years who had recovered from COVID-19.

This chain connects TRBV3-1 (or the pseudogene TRBV3-2) to TRBJ1-1, with D hard to call. The V end was cut by 1 base, the J end by 6 bases, with 9 bases between. CDR3 length: 13 amino acids. Germline V gene lookup returns CDR1 LGHDT and CDR2 YNNKEL (reference sequence). The CDR3 loop is CASSQVPVPEAFF. The CDR3 DNA follows: TGTGCCAGCAGCCAAGTCCCGGTTCCTGAAGCTTTCTTT.

This sequence joins TRBV5-1 and TRBJ2-1; 7 nucleotides match TRBD2. The CDR3 has 14 amino acids. J was trimmed by 5 bases and V by 2 bases; bases with no gene match: 4. CDR1 and CDR2 (germline): SGHRS, YFSETQ. In nucleotides, the CDR3 is TGCGCCAGCAGCTTCGGGGGAGGGAACAATGAGCAGTTCTTC. Residues: CASSFGGGNNEQFF. Together with reference TRBV5-1 and TRBJ2-1, the CDR3 gives the full variable domain: KAGVTQTPRYLIKTRGQQVTLSCSPISGHRSVSWYQQTPGQGLQFLFEYFSETQRNKGNFPGRFSGRQFSNSRSEMNVSTLELGDSALYLCASSFGGGNNEQFFGPGTRLTVL.

The rearrangement uses TRBV4-2 and TRBJ2-5; 9 bases fit TRBD2. Germline V gene lookup returns CDR1 LGHNA and CDR2 YNFKEQ. CDR3 length equals 15 residues. J lost 4 bases, V lost 3 bases, and 6 bases had no gene match. DNA of the CDR3: TGTGCCAGCAGCCATGGGCGGGGGGGCCCAGAGACCCAGTACTTC. This sequence encodes CASSHGRGGPETQYF.

This rearrangement joins TRBV7-2 to TRBJ1-2; D might be TRBD1 (6 bases). V gave up 7 bases and J gave up 5 bases, with 17 bases separating them. In germline, CDR1 is SGHTA, CDR2 FQGNSA. CDR3 length: 14 residues. CDR3 sequence (DNA): TGTGCCAGCAACTTGCAAGCAGGGGATTATGGCTACACCTTC. It translates to CASNLQAGDYGYTF.

The gene calls are TRBV27 and TRBJ2-1; 8 bases match TRBD2. This CDR3 is built from 14 residues. The V gene's germline CDR1 is MNHEY and CDR2 SMNVEV (reference sequence). Trimming at V came to 4 bases and at J to 8 bases, leaving 7 bases not matched to a gene. Here the CDR3 DNA reads TGTGCCAGCAGTTACGGGGGGGCCGAGTATGAGCAGTTCTTC. Encoded protein: CASSYGGAEYEQFF.

V is TRBV6-5 and J is TRBJ1-5, with D maybe TRBD1 (6 bases). The germline V and J ends were trimmed by 6 bases and 6 bases, with 15 bases remaining between them. The CDR3 is made up of 14 amino acids. Germline V gives CDR1 MNHEY, CDR2 SVGAGI. DNA of the CDR3: TGTGCCAGCAGATTGACAGGAAAGGGTCAGCCCCAGCATTTT. Residues: CASRLTGKGQPQHF.

The V call is TRBV9, the J call TRBJ2-3, with D maybe TRBD1 (5 bases). The length of the CDR3 is 17 residues. Trimming removed 4 bases from V and 5 bases from J, with 23 bases in between. The germline gives CDR1 SGDLS, CDR2 YYNGEE. CDR3 sequence: CASSPRWTKGIEDTQYF. In DNA form, the CDR3 reads TGTGCCAGCAGCCCGCGGTGGACAAAGGGGATCGAAGATACGCAGTATTTT.

V is TRBV2 and J is TRBJ1-1; perhaps TRBD1 as D (5 bases). This CDR3 has 13 residues. With 8 bases removed from V and 2 bases from J, the gap between germline ends came to 12 bases. The germline gives CDR1 SNHLY, CDR2 FYNNEI. CDR3 sequence (DNA): TGTGCCAGCGGGGGGGAGGCCAACACTGAAGCTTTCTTT. It codes for CASGGEANTEAFF.

The chain's CDR3 is CASSQGPRDTEAFF. CDR3 DNA sequence: TGCGCCAGCAGCCAAGGTCCTCGGGACACTGAAGCTTTCTTT. V and J are TRBV4-3 and TRBJ1-1; D call uncertain. This CDR3 has 14 amino acids. The germline gives CDR1 LGHNA, CDR2 YSLEER. The V end lost 1 base, the J end lost 3 bases, and 9 bases lay between the germline ends.

The V and J genes are TRBV27 and TRBJ1-1, with 9 bases lining up with TRBD1. Looked up from germline, CDR1 is MNHEY and CDR2 is SMNVEV (reference sequence). J gave up 4 bases and V 6 bases, and 6 bases lay outside the gene matches. The CDR3 contains 14 residues. The CDR3 DNA is TGTGCCAGCAGCCACAGGGGGCCGGCCACTGAAGCTTTCTTT. This gives the protein CASSHRGPATEAFF.

This rearrangement joins TRBV7-2 to TRBJ1-5, with 12 bases that match TRBD1. The CDR3 runs to 19 residues. Trimming removed 5 bases from V and 4 bases from J; junction bases left unmatched: 15. Germline V gene data show CDR1 as SGHTA and CDR2 as FQGNSA. DNA of the CDR3: TGTGCCAGCAGCAGAGGGGACAGGGGGCTTTTTTTAGTAAATCAGCCCCAGCATTTT. Translated, it gives CASSRGDRGLFLVNQPQHF.

The gene calls are TRBV7-2 and TRBJ1-5; possibly TRBD1 for D (5 bases). Germline V gene sequence: CDR1 SGHTA, CDR2 FQGNSA. Trimming took off 5 bases at V and 6 bases at J, with 17 bases between the two ends. This CDR3 comprises 15 residues. CDR3 in amino acids: CASSLNGQGGQPQHF. The CDR3 region has the DNA TGTGCCAGCAGCCTAAACGGGCAGGGAGGTCAGCCCCAGCATTTT.

This clone came up a few times. In DNA form, the CDR3 reads TGTGCCAGTAGTCCAACCCGGCCGGGACAGGGCCACACTGAAGCTTTCTTT. Protein product: CASSPTRPGQGHTEAFF. V is TRBV19 and J is TRBJ1-1, with 9 nucleotides matching TRBD1. The germline gives CDR1 LNHDA, CDR2 SQIVND (reference sequence). The trim removed 5 bases at V and 3 bases at J, leaving 13 bases unmatched. The CDR3 covers 17 residues. The full variable domain, in which reference TRBV19 and TRBJ1-1 provide the parts outside the CDR3, is DGGITQSPKYLFRKEGQNVTLSCEQNLNHDAMYWYRQDPGQGLRLIYYSQIVNDFQKGDIAEGYSVSREKKESFPLTVTSAQKNPTAFYLCASSPTRPGQGHTEAFFGQGTRLTVV.

The J gene is TRBJ1-1, the V gene TRBV2; unclear D gene. The CDR3 is 15 amino acids. Germline CDR1 is SNHLY and CDR2 is FYNNEI. V lost 6 bases to trimming and J lost 1 base, with 15 bases between them. The chain's CDR3 is CASRGRGRWNTEAFF. The CDR3 nucleotides are TGTGCCAGCAGGGGCCGTGGCAGGTGGAACACTGAAGCTTTCTTT.

Note on this clone: This same CDR3 is encoded by further DNA sequences in the sample. The chain carries TRBV18 and TRBJ2-5; D gene uncertain. Germline loops: CDR1 KGHSH, CDR2 LQKENI. Trimming removed 3 bases at V and 5 bases at J, with 7 bases between. This CDR3 has 12 residues. The CDR3 sequence: CASSPSRETQYF. For the CDR3, the DNA is TGTGCCAGCTCACCCTCTAGGGAGACCCAGTACTTC.

The chain employs TRBV27 and TRBJ1-2, with a weak D call TRBD1 (5 bases). This CDR3 comprises 13 residues. Germline V gives CDR1 MNHEY, CDR2 SMNVEV (reference sequence). V lost 3 bases, J lost 4 bases, and 9 bases lay in between. CDR3 DNA sequence: TGTGCCAGCAGTTTCTCGGGGGTCTATGGCTACACCTTC. Translated: CASSFSGVYGYTF.